This T cell receptor (beta chain) was documented in a study of long-term antiretroviral therapy in people with HIV. The CDR3 spans 14 residues. Germline loops: CDR1 SNHLY, CDR2 FYNNEI. Trimming left V 5 bases short and J 3 bases short, with 11 bases between. The table lists this clone with a count of one. The run of the v3.0 immunoSEQ assay was at survey level. Assay used: immunoSEQ multiplex PCR; TCRdb lists only in-frame clones, some missing. The sample yields about 28,000 clones, approximately 95% seen once. The sample in question was unsorted PBMCs, obtained 5.3 years after starting antiretroviral therapy. This clonotype was obtained from a man over 45 with HIV. This chain links TRBV2 with TRBJ1-5, with no clear D. This chain's CDR3 is CASSFFGNNQPQHF. CDR3 nucleotides: TGTGCCAGCAGTTTCTTCGGCAACAATCAGCCCCAGCATTTT.